These T cell receptor beta chains were read from a single sample in a study of cytomegalovirus exposure and HLA in healthy donors. Here immunoSEQ multiplex PCR was the method, and the copy in TCRdb shows in-frame clones only, minus some. The sample yields tens of thousands of clones, more than 55% seen once. The source material was PBMCs. The origin of the receptors is a man between 60 and 70 years old in good health and CMV-seropositive. Both conserved end residues are part of each CDR3. D genes are given only for firm matches. Clone size is stated in some rows and not others, as once, few, many or a class when expanded.

V	J	size	D	CDR3	DNA
TRBV15	TRBJ2-5	NA	TRBD2	CATSREGLAGHQETQYF	TGTGCCACCAGCAGAGAAGGATTAGCGGGCCACCAAGAGACCCAGTACTTC
TRBV7-3	TRBJ2-3	NA	TRBD2	CASSQLLAGGPGTQYF	TGTGCCAGCAGCCAGCTTCTAGCGGGAGGGCCTGGTACGCAGTATTTT
TRBV28	TRBJ1-2	NA	NA	CASSSTSYGYTF	TGTGCCAGCAGCTCGACAAGCTATGGCTACACCTTC
TRBV20-1	TRBJ2-7	few	NA	CSAGSGEQYF	TGCAGTGCTGGCAGTGGTGAGCAGTACTTC
TRBV19	TRBJ1-2	NA	NA	CASSIGSFGYIF	TGTGCCAGTAGTATAGGGAGTTTCGGCTACATCTTC
TRBV5-1	TRBJ2-1	few	TRBD2	CASLAGGSYNEQFF	TGCGCCAGCCTAGCGGGAGGATCCTACAATGAGCAGTTCTTC
TRBV28	TRBJ1-2	NA	TRBD1	CASSLPHGTGHHGYTF	TGTGCCAGCAGTCTACCTCACGGGACAGGACATCATGGCTACACCTTC
TRBV27	TRBJ1-5	NA	NA	CASSSGVYSNQPQHF	TGTGCCAGCAGTTCCGGTGTCTATAGCAATCAGCCCCAGCATTTT
TRBV7-9	TRBJ2-7	NA	NA	CASSSVSSEQYF	TGTGCCAGCAGCTCGGTGAGTTCCGAGCAGTACTTC
TRBV2	TRBJ1-1	few	NA	CASRDWNTEAFF	TGTGCCAGCAGGGACTGGAACACTGAAGCTTTCTTT
TRBV2	TRBJ2-7	NA	TRBD2	CASSLGLAGVEQYF	TGTGCCAGCAGTCTGGGGCTAGCGGGAGTCGAGCAGTACTTC
TRBV27	TRBJ2-1	NA	TRBD2	CASSLPQGAGAPDEQFF	TGTGCCAGCAGTCTCCCCCAGGGAGCGGGAGCGCCGGATGAGCAGTTCTTC
TRBV6-1	TRBJ1-3	once	NA	CASIPQYSGNTIYF	TGTGCCAGCATCCCACAGTACTCTGGAAACACCATATATTTT
TRBV9	TRBJ2-1	few	TRBD2	CASSAPGLAGGMGRIPYNEQFF	TGTGCCAGCAGCGCCCCGGGACTAGCGGGAGGAATGGGGAGGATACCCTACAATGAGCAGTTCTTC
TRBV7-9	TRBJ2-2	NA	TRBD1	CSSGTGGSPSTGELFF	TGTTCCTCCGGGACAGGGGGCAGTCCTTCCACCGGGGAGCTGTTTTTT
TRBV7-9	TRBJ2-5	NA	TRBD1	CASSYHRGQETQYF	TGTGCCAGCAGCTACCACAGGGGCCAAGAGACCCAGTACTTC
TRBV28	TRBJ2-1	NA	TRBD2	CASDGLAGGHNEQFF	TGTGCCAGCGACGGGCTAGCGGGAGGACACAATGAGCAGTTCTTC
TRBV19	TRBJ1-4	NA	NA	CASSMGGTKREKLFF	TGTGCCAGTAGTATGGGAGGAACGAAGCGAGAAAAACTGTTTTTT
TRBV27	TRBJ2-5	NA	TRBD2	CASSSRTSVQETQYF	TGTGCCAGCAGTTCGAGGACTAGCGTTCAAGAGACCCAGTACTTC
TRBV5-6	TRBJ1-1	few	NA	CASSLASAGKLF	TGTGCCAGCAGCTTGGCCTCGGCAGGGAAACTATTT
TRBV5-6	TRBJ2-7	NA	TRBD2	CASRLAGVTYEQYF	TGTGCCAGCAGGCTAGCGGGGGTTACCTACGAGCAGTACTTC
TRBV4-1	TRBJ2-3	NA	NA	CASSQQEGGPDTQYF	TGCGCCAGCAGCCAACAGGAGGGGGGGCCTGATACGCAGTATTTT
TRBV4-3	TRBJ2-5	NA	NA	CASSQDHSYQETQYF	TGCGCCAGCAGCCAAGATCACAGCTACCAAGAGACCCAGTACTTC
TRBV27	TRBJ1-4	once	NA	CASSQGTTNEKLFF	TGTGCCAGCAGTCAGGGCACAACTAATGAAAAACTGTTTTTT
TRBV6-6	TRBJ1-1	NA	NA	CASSYAGPEAFF	TGTGCCAGCAGTTACGCGGGTCCTGAAGCTTTCTTT
TRBV10-1	TRBJ1-2	few	TRBD1	CASSPGQGASGYTF	TGCGCCAGCAGCCCGGGACAGGGGGCGTCTGGCTACACCTTC
TRBV7-2	TRBJ1-5	NA	NA	CASSLKGRSNQPQHF	TGTGCCAGCAGCTTAAAAGGCAGGAGCAATCAGCCCCAGCATTTT
TRBV6-5	TRBJ2-2	NA	NA	CASSYSTPGSGELFF	TGTGCCAGCAGTTACTCGACCCCGGGGTCCGGGGAGCTGTTTTTT
TRBV6-6	TRBJ2-1	NA	NA	CASSFILQADIFF	TGTGCCAGCAGCTTCATTTTACAGGCAGATATTTTCTTC
TRBV19	TRBJ2-1	NA	TRBD2	CASSPGTSLYYNEQFF	TGTGCCAGTAGTCCCGGGACTAGCCTCTACTACAATGAGCAGTTCTTC
TRBV5-8	TRBJ1-2	NA	TRBD1	CASSLLQGADGYTF	TGTGCCAGCAGCTTATTACAGGGGGCTGATGGCTACACCTTC
TRBV28	TRBJ1-2	NA	NA	CASSRVPTYGYTF	TGTGCCAGCAGCCGGGTCCCGACCTATGGCTACACCTTC
TRBV5-1	TRBJ1-2	NA	NA	CASSLGGRRNYGYTF	TGCGCCAGCAGCTTGGGTGGTCGGCGGAACTATGGCTACACCTTC
TRBV5-4	TRBJ2-3	NA	TRBD2	CASSYNGGGRTDTQYF	TGTGCCAGCAGCTATAATGGCGGGGGGCGAACAGATACGCAGTATTTT
TRBV7-2	TRBJ2-5	once	NA	CASSSEETQYF	TGTGCCAGCAGCTCAGAAGAGACCCAGTACTTC
TRBV6-5	TRBJ1-2	once	NA	CASSYFSGDYGYTF	TGTGCCAGCAGTTATTTTTCGGGAGACTATGGCTACACCTTC
TRBV4-3	TRBJ2-7	NA	NA	CASSQERRTGREQYF	TGCGCCAGCAGCCAAGAACGCAGGACTGGCAGGGAGCAGTACTTC
TRBV23-1	TRBJ2-7	once	NA	CASSQSGPFPLGQIYEQYF	TGCGCCAGCAGTCAATCGGGGCCTTTTCCCCTTGGACAAATCTACGAGCAGTACTTC
TRBV5-1	TRBJ2-3	NA	NA	CASSPSGSTTDTQYF	TGCGCCAGCAGCCCCTCCGGGTCCACCACAGATACGCAGTATTTT
TRBV4-1	TRBJ2-3	once	NA	CASSQVWGAAGPADTQYF	TGCGCCAGCAGCCAAGTATGGGGGGCAGCGGGGCCTGCGGATACGCAGTATTTT
TRBV12-1	TRBJ2-7	NA	NA	CASSSTQDRRNHEQYF	TGTGCCAGCAGCTCTACACAGGACAGGCGAAACCACGAGCAGTACTTC
TRBV7-2	TRBJ1-1	NA	NA	CASSFLPGGVGDTEAFF	TGTGCCAGCAGCTTCCTCCCGGGGGGGGTAGGGGACACTGAAGCTTTCTTT
TRBV7-9	TRBJ1-2	NA	TRBD1	CASSLVKTGGYTF	TGTGCCAGCAGCTTAGTAAAGACAGGGGGCTACACCTTC
TRBV7-9	TRBJ2-5	NA	NA	CASSPTRRGEPETQYF	TGTGCCAGCAGCCCGACGCGCAGAGGTGAGCCAGAGACCCAGTACTTC
TRBV2	TRBJ1-6	NA	TRBD1	CASRYRGNSPLHF	TGTGCCAGCAGGTACAGGGGAAATTCACCCCTCCACTTT
TRBV11-2	TRBJ2-7	NA	TRBD2	CASSLGRGGYEQYF	TGTGCCAGCAGCTTGGGACGGGGGGGGTACGAGCAGTACTTC
TRBV11-1	TRBJ2-2	NA	TRBD1	CASSFPTGQNTGELFF	TGTGCCAGCAGCTTTCCGACAGGGCAGAACACCGGGGAGCTGTTTTTT